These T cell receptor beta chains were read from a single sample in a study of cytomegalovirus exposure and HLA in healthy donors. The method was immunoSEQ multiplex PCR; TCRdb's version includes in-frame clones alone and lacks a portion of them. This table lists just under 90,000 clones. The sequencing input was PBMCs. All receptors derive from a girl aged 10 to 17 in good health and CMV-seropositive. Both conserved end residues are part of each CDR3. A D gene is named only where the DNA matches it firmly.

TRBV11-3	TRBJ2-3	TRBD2	TGTGCCAGCAGCCCATTTATACTAGCGGCTGGCACAGATACGCAGTATTTT	CASSPFILAAGTDTQYF
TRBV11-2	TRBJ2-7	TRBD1	TGTGCCAGCAGCTCGACTGCCGGACAGGTGGCCTACGAGCAGTACTTC	CASSSTAGQVAYEQYF
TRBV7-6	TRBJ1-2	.	TGTGCCAGCAGCCCTCTGTCGAGCATCTATGGCTACACCTTC	CASSPLSSIYGYTF
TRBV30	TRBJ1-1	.	TGTGCCTGGAGTACATTGAACACTGAAGCTTTCTTT	CAWSTLNTEAFF
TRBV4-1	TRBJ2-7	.	TGCGCCAGCAGCCAAGGTGAGACGGGGGAATACGAGCAGTACTTC	CASSQGETGEYEQYF
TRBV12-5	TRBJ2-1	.	TGTGCTAGTGGTTTCGCAGGGAACGATGAGCAGTTCTTC	CASGFAGNDEQFF
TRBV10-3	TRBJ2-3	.	TGTGCCATCAGTGAGTCGCGGAGACAGCAGAGCACAGATACGCAGTATTTT	CAISESRRQQSTDTQYF
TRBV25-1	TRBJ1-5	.	TGTGCCAGCAGTGAGGGGAGGTCAAGCAATCAGCCCCAGCATTTT	CASSEGRSSNQPQHF
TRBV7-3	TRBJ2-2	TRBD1	TGTGCCAGCAGTTGGACAGGGGGGAACACCGGGGAGCTGTTTTTT	CASSWTGGNTGELFF
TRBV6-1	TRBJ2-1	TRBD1	TGTGCCAGCAGTGAAATGACAGGGGCGGCTGAGCAGTTCTTC	CASSEMTGAAEQFF
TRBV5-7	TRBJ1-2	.	TGTGCCAGCAGAGGGGGGGGGTGTTCCCTATATAACTATGGCTACACCTTC	CASRGGGCSLYNYGYTF
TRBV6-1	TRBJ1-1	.	TGTGCCAGCAGTGAAAGTGAGACAGTTGAAGCTTTCTTT	CASSESETVEAFF
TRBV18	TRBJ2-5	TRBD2	TGTGCCAGCTCACCACTCCCACTAGCGGGGTCGAAGAAAGAGACCCAGTACTTC	CASSPLPLAGSKKETQYF
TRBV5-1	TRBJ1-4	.	TGCGCCAGCAGCTCCGGACAAACCGCAGCTAATGAAAAACTGTTTTTT	CASSSGQTAANEKLFF